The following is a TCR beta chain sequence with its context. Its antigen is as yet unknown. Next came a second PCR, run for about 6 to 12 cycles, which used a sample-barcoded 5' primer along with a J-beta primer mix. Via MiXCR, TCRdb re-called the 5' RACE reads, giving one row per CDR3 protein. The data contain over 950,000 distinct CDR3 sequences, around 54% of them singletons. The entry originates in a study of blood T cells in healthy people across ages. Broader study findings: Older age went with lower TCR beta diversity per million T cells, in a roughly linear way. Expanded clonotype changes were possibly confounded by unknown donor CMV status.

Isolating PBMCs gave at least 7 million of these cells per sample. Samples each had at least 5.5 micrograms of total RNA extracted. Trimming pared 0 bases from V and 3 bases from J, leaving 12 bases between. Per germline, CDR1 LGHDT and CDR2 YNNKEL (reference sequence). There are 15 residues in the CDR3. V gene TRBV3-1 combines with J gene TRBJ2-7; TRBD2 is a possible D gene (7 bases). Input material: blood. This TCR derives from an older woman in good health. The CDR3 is CASSQDRGAFYEQYF. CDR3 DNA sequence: TGTGCCAGCAGCCAAGATCGGGGGGCGTTCTACGAGCAGTACTTC.